This T cell receptor beta chain comes out of a study of blood T cell repertoires in COVID-19. This CDR3 spans 12 amino acids. Per germline, CDR1 MDHEN and CDR2 SYDVKM. V was cut by 11 bases and J by 6 bases, with 13 bases left in between. Sequencing was performed with immunoSEQ multiplex PCR; in TCRdb, only in-frame clones are kept and a portion is missing. The sample carries a few hundred thousand clones, approximately 81% recorded once. This clonotype was sampled from a woman at least 80 years old with active or convalescent COVID-19. Material for sequencing was peripheral blood. The chain links TRBV28 to TRBJ2-2; a weak D match, TRBD1 (6 bases). The CDR3 DNA reads as TGTGCCGGGGGCAGGGAACCCGGGGAGCTGTTTTTT. Amino acid sequence: CAGGREPGELFF.